These 13 T cell receptor beta chains came from one sample sequenced in a study of blood T cell repertoires in COVID-19. Sequencing was performed with immunoSEQ multiplex PCR; in TCRdb, only in-frame clones are kept and a portion is missing. Here the sample spans 35,000 to 45,000 clones, roughly 85% being singletons. Sequenced sample: peripheral blood. These receptors were obtained from a human donor in a cohort sampled during active COVID-19.

The gene calls are TRBV5-8 and TRBJ2-5; either TRBD1 or TRBD2 may supply D (5 bases each). Trimming cost V 4 bases and J 5 bases, with 12 bases left between them. This CDR3 spans 13 amino acids. Per germline, CDR1 SGHTS and CDR2 YDEGEE. The CDR3 protein is CASSLGPGETQYF. The CDR3 DNA reads as TGTGCCAGCAGCCTGGGGCCGGGGGAGACCCAGTACTTC.

This clone was seen just once. CDR3 amino acids: CASSPTSSGRSNSTDTQYF. The CDR3 DNA follows: TGTGCCAGTAGTCCAACCTCTAGCGGGAGGTCCAACAGCACAGATACGCAGTATTTT. The chain recombines TRBV19 with TRBJ2-3, with 11 bases that match TRBD2. Germline CDR1 LNHDA, CDR2 SQIVND (reference sequence). The length of the CDR3 is 19 residues. The trim removed 5 bases at V and 0 bases at J, leaving 13 bases unmatched.

The CDR3 DNA is TGTGCCACCAGCAGAGAGAGCCCTTCTTTTTCACCCCTCCACTTT. Its translation: CATSRESPSFSPLHF. The chain carries TRBV15 and TRBJ1-6; D not resolved. The V gene lost 0 bases and the J gene lost 9 bases, with 12 bases spanning the gap. Germline V gene lookup returns CDR1 LNHNV and CDR2 YYDKDF (reference sequence). The CDR3 totals 15 residues. The whole variable domain, filled in from reference TRBV15 and TRBJ1-6, reads DAMVIQNPRYQVTQFGKPVTLSCSQTLNHNVMYWYQQKSSQAPKLLFHYYDKDFNNEADTPDNFQSRRPNTSFCFLDIRSPGLGDTAMYLCATSRESPSFSPLHFGNGTRLTVT.

The chain combines TRBV4-2 with TRBJ1-6; D possibly corresponds to TRBD1 (5 bases). The CDR3 spans 16 residues. Trimming stripped 5 bases from V and 2 bases from J, with 13 bases between. Per germline, CDR1 LGHNA and CDR2 YNFKEQ. CDR3 protein: CASSGAGVAYNSPLHF. CDR3 DNA sequence: TGTGCCAGCAGCGGGGCGGGGGTAGCCTATAATTCACCCCTCCACTTT.

The V gene is TRBV3-1 (or the pseudogene TRBV3-2), the J gene TRBJ2-3, with 8 bases matching TRBD2. With 2 bases clipped from V and 5 bases from J, the junction kept 12 bases outside the gene matches. Per germline, CDR1 LGHDT and CDR2 YNNKEL (reference sequence). This CDR3 has 17 amino acids. CDR3 region: CASSQPSGGRAEDTQYF. In nucleotides, the CDR3 is TGTGCCAGCAGCCAACCTTCGGGGGGGCGGGCTGAAGATACGCAGTATTTT.

The V gene is TRBV11-3, the J gene TRBJ2-7, with TRBD1 matching 9 bases. The CDR3 runs 15 residues. Per the germline V gene, CDR1 is SGHNT and CDR2 is YENEEA. The junction had 9 bases not matched to a gene; V was cut back by 5 bases and J by 4 bases. The CDR3 DNA sequence: TGTGCCAGCAGCGCCCGGGACAGGGAAATTTACGAGCAGTACTTC. As protein: CASSARDREIYEQYF.

CDR3 DNA: TGTGCCTGGAGTTCCGGTAATTCACCCCTCCACTTT. It specifies CAWSSGNSPLHF. The chain recombines TRBV30 with TRBJ1-6; D gene ambiguous. The CDR3 spans 12 residues. V was trimmed by 2 bases and J by 6 bases, leaving 5 bases between them. Germline values: CDR1 GTSNPN, CDR2 SVGIG (reference sequence).

V and J are TRBV25-1 and TRBJ1-2, with D perhaps matching TRBD1 (5 bases). This CDR3 spans 13 amino acids. Germline V gene sequence: CDR1 MGHDK, CDR2 SYGVNS. With 5 bases removed from V and 4 bases from J, the gap between germline ends came to 11 bases. This CDR3 reads CASSLKRGYGYTF. CDR3 DNA: TGTGCCAGCAGTTTAAAAAGGGGCTATGGCTACACCTTC.

Notes on this clone: Additional DNA sequences in this sample encode the identical CDR3. V and J are TRBV3-1 (or the pseudogene TRBV3-2) and TRBJ1-1; 7 bases are shared with TRBD1. Germline V gene data show CDR1 as LGHDT and CDR2 as YNNKEL (reference sequence). The V gene end was trimmed by 1 base and the J gene end by 3 bases; junction bases not matched to a gene: 2. This CDR3 has 14 amino acids. DNA of the CDR3: TGTGCCAGCAGCCAAGGGCAGGGGGACACTGAAGCTTTCTTT. Encoded protein: CASSQGQGDTEAFF.

The V and J genes are TRBV4-1 and TRBJ2-7; D is possibly TRBD2 (7 bases). Germline loops: CDR1 MGHRA, CDR2 YSYEKL. CDR3 length: 14 residues. Deletions cut 6 bases from V and 3 bases from J, with 15 bases between. The CDR3 spells CASSPTGGGYEQYF. The CDR3, as DNA: TGCGCCAGCAGTCCCACGGGGGGCGGCTACGAGCAGTACTTC.

The chain carries TRBV3-1 (or the pseudogene TRBV3-2) and TRBJ1-1; TRBD1 might be the D (5 bases). Germline CDR1 is LGHDT and CDR2 is YNNKEL (reference sequence). V was trimmed by 4 bases and J by 6 bases, leaving 12 bases between them. The CDR3 runs to 13 residues. This CDR3 is CASSPDGAAEAFF. In nucleotides, the CDR3 is TGTGCCAGCAGCCCCGATGGGGCGGCTGAAGCTTTCTTT.

This rearrangement joins TRBV7-6 to TRBJ1-6; D gene uncertain. The CDR3 is 12 amino acids. With 5 bases removed from V and 7 bases from J, the gap between germline ends came to 6 bases. In germline, CDR1 is SGHVS, CDR2 FNYEAQ. The CDR3 bases are TGTGCCAGCAGCGCCGGGAATTCACCCCTCCACTTT. This translates into CASSAGNSPLHF.

V and J are TRBV2 and TRBJ2-3; D remains ambiguous. V lost 5 bases and J lost 3, with 12 bases in between. Germline assignment: CDR1 SNHLY and CDR2 FYNNEI. This CDR3 is 14 amino acids long. CDR3 sequence (DNA): TGTGCCAGCAGTCTCCTGCAGGCAACAGATACGCAGTATTTT. Amino acid sequence: CASSLLQATDTQYF.